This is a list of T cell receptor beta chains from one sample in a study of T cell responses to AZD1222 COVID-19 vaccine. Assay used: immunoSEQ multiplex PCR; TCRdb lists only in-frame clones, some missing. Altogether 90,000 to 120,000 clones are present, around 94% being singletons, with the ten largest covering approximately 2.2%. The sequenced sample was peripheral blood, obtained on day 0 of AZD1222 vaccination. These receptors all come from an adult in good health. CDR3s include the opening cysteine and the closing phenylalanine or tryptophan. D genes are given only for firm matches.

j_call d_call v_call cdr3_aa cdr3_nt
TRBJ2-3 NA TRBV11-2 CASSLDRQSTDTQYF TGTGCCAGCAGCTTAGATCGGCAGAGCACAGATACGCAGTATTTT
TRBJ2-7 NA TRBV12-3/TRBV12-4 CASSPDSYEQYF TGTGCCAGCAGTCCGGACTCCTACGAGCAGTACTTC
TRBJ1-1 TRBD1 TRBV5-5 CASSQTGGTEAFF TGTGCCAGCAGCCAGACAGGGGGCACTGAAGCTTTCTTT
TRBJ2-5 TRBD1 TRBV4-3 CASSQGQGSETQYF TGCGCCAGCAGCCAGGGACAGGGTTCAGAGACCCAGTACTTC
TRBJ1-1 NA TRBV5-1 CASSSMDSFNTEAFF TGCGCCAGCAGCTCAATGGACTCCTTTAACACTGAAGCTTTCTTT
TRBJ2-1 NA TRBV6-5 CATRSYNEQFF TGTGCCACCAGGAGTTACAATGAGCAGTTCTTC
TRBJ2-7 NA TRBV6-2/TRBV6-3 CASSYPEGGEGSYEQYF TGTGCCAGCAGTTACCCGGAAGGGGGGGAGGGGAGCTACGAGCAGTACTTC
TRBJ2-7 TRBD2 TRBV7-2 CASSPRERGGWEQYF TGTGCCAGCAGCCCCCGAGAGCGGGGGGGCTGGGAGCAGTACTTC
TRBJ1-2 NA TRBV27 CASSRPGSYGYTF TGTGCCAGCAGTCGCCCGGGCTCTTATGGCTACACCTTC
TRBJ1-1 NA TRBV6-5 CASSLRGANTEAFF TGTGCCAGCAGCCTCAGGGGAGCGAACACTGAAGCTTTCTTT
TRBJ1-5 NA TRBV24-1 CATSDSPLRGLQPQHF TGTGCCACCAGTGATTCCCCTCTAAGGGGCCTTCAGCCCCAGCATTTT
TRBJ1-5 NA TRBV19 CASSVNLPTGHQHF TGTGCCAGTAGTGTTAACCTCCCGACAGGTCACCAGCATTTT
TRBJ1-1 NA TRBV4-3 CASSPNAGGMLVEAFF TGCGCCAGCAGCCCTAACGCGGGGGGCATGCTGGTTGAAGCTTTCTTT